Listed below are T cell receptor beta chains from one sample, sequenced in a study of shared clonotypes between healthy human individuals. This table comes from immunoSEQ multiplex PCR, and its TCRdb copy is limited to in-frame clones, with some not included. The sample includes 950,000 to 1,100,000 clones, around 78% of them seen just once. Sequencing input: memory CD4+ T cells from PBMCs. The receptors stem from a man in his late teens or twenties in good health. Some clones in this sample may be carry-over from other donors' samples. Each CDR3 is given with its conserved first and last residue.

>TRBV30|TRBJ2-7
CAWSGAGGEQYF
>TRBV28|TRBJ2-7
CASTRPGITYEQYF
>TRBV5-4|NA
CASSPWEDYEQYF
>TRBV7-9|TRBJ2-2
CASSPRSGRADTGELFF
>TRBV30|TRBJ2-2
CAWSDPSGRGSSGELFF
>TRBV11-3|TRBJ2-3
CASSRSGSTDTQYF
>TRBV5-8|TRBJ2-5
CASSPGLGLEGETQYF
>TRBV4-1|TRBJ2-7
CASSASSRKVYEQYF
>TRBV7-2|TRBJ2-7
CASSLGRRTYEQYF
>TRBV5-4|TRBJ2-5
CASSSNYIVETQYF
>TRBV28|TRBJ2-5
CASSLRGGRETQYF
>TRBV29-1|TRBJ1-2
CSVVLGFNYGYTF
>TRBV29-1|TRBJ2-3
CSVEAGGTDTQYF
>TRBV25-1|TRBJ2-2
CASSEYTGELFF
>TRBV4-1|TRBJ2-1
CASSRGPYEQFF
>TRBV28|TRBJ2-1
CASTPSGSVYNEQFF
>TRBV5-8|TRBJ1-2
CASSLQASYGYTF
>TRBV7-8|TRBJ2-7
CASSPRRASGSYEQYF
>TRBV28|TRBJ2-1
CASSRFTLGQGGSNEQFF
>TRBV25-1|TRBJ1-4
CASSDPSGATNEKLFF